This TCR beta chain was found in a study of T cell repertoires in cytomegalovirus infection. Study-wide context: Both recently identified HLA-C-restricted and well-studied HLA-B-restricted CMV epitopes were used in the study. CMV infection plus the matching HLA type was flagged by public TCR beta signatures. Whole-study results and caveats: Identification of carriers of CMV plus the relevant HLA was performed using cumulative public TCR beta family frequency.

Comment on this clonotype: Its target is not known.

TCRdb re-called the reads through MiXCR, storing one row per CDR3 protein. The sample gives about 920,000 distinct CDR3 sequences, about a third of which show up once; roughly 12% is in the top ten. The V and J ends lost 3 bases and 4 bases respectively, with 17 bases between them. The CDR3 sequence is 16 residues long. Germline V lookup: CDR1 SEHNR, CDR2 FQNEAQ (reference sequence). Sequencing was performed on cultured CD8+ T cells from PBMCs, taken from culture after CMV antigen stimulation. The rearrangement joins TRBV7-9 to TRBJ2-3, with D perhaps given as TRBD1 or TRBD2 (6 bases each). This sequence originates from a human donor in good health (CMV status not recorded). Some clones in this sample may be carry-over from other donors' samples. CDR3 sequence: CASSLIGGRNPDTQYF. In DNA form, the CDR3 reads TGTGCCAGCAGCTTGATAGGGGGGCGCAATCCAGATACGCAGTATTTT.